What follows is one TCR beta chain and its context. Time point of the sample: patch test 3, about 24 weeks after DPC sensitization. Treatment indicated: therapeutic diphenylcyclopropenone sensitization with weekly scalp DPC. The data originate from a study of human T cells and chemical hapten exposure. Across the study: Throughout a study of approximately 25 weeks, patients underwent weekly scalp administration of diphenylcyclopropenone doses.

Germline values: CDR1 SQVTM, CDR2 ANQGSEA. There are 13 residues in the CDR3. Between the trimmed V and J ends, which lost 5 bases and 1 base, there was a span of 8 bases. Unique molecular identifiers were attached to individual cDNA molecules during library preparation. Each CDR3 protein is one row after TCRdb ran MiXCR on the RACE reads. The data contain 80,000 to 100,000 distinct CDR3 sequences, 10% to 11% of them singletons. The chain uses TRBV29-1 and TRBJ2-2, with D maybe TRBD1 (6 bases). The TCR sequence derives from a woman between 50 and 59 years old with alopecia areata. Some clones in this sample may be carry-over from other donors' samples. This specimen consisted of whole blood, obtained in connection with sensitization to the hapten diphenylcyclopropenone (DPC). The CDR3 reads CSVKGVNTGELFF. DNA of the CDR3: TGCAGCGTTAAGGGGGTGAACACCGGGGAGCTGTTTTTT.